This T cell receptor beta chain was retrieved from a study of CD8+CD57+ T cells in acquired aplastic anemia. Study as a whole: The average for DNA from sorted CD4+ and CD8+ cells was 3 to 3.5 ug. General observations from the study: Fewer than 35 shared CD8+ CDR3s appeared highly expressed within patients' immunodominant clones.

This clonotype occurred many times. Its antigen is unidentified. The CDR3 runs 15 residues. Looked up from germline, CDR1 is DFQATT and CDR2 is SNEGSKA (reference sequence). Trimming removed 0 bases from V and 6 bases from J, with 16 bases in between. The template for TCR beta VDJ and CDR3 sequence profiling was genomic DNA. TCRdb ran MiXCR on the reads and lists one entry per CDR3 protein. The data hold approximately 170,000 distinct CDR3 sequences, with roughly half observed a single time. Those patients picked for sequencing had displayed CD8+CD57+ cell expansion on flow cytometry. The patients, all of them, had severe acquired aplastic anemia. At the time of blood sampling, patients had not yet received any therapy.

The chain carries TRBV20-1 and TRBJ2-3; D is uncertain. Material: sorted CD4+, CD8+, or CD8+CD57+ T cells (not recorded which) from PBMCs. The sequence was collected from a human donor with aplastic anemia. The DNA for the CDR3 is TGCAGTGCTAGAGATCTGGCTTTCCTGGGGGATACGCAGTATTTT. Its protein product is CSARDLAFLGDTQYF.